This TCR beta chain appears in the sequencing data of a study of shared clonotypes between healthy human individuals. Measured with immunoSEQ multiplex PCR; TCRdb has only the in-frame clones, and not every one. In the table there are approximately 2.3 million clones, 85% to 95% of which are singletons. Germline V gives CDR1 SGHTA, CDR2 FQGTGA. V was clipped by 3 bases and J by 7 bases, with 13 bases between them. The CDR3 consists of 14 residues. This rearrangement joins TRBV7-3 to TRBJ2-1, with D possibly TRBD1 on 6 matching bases. The sample was naive CD4+ T cells from PBMCs. The subset is: CD45RA+ positively selected. This sequence was found in a man younger than 35 in good health. Some clones in this sample may be carry-over from other donors' samples. The CDR3 bases are TGTGCCAGCAGCTTTCGCGCAGGGGAGAATGAGCAGTTCTTC. Residues: CASSFRAGENEQFF.